The text below deals with one T cell receptor (beta chain). The data were taken from a study of T cell changes during pregnancy in multiple sclerosis. Clones were sequenced by immunoSEQ multiplex PCR, and TCRdb holds only the in-frame ones, with some missing. The sample shows about 77,000 clones, 89% of them seen only once. CDR1 is SGHVS and CDR2 is FNYEAQ in the germline V gene. Losses at the gene ends were 5 bases for V and 7 bases for J; bases not matched to a gene: 6. The CDR3 is made up of 14 amino acids. This TCR was recovered from a female donor with multiple sclerosis, enrolled in a pregnancy study. The V call is TRBV7-6, the J call TRBJ2-7; 12 positions agree with TRBD1. The material was peripheral blood, obtained before pregnancy. Here the CDR3 reads CASSTGQGALEQYF. DNA of the CDR3: TGTGCCAGCAGCACGGGACAGGGGGCGCTTGAGCAGTACTTC.